A single sample gave rise to the 25 T cell receptor beta chains below, sequenced in a study of CD8 T cells in ankylosing spondylitis. A single record per CDR3 protein comes from TCRdb applying MiXCR to the 5' RACE reads. The sample contains 150,000 or so distinct CDR3 sequences, 30% to 35% of which appear only once. The source material was synovial fluid, either unsorted or a sorted T cell fraction (not recorded which). These receptors originate from a male donor with ankylosing spondylitis.

The chain employs TRBV12-3 or TRBV12-4 and TRBJ1-5, with D perhaps TRBD1 (5 bases). The CDR3 covers 14 residues. V gave up 5 bases and J gave up 5 bases, with 13 bases separating them. The CDR3 DNA reads as TGTGCCAGCAGTAAGGGACTGCTAGATCAGCCCCAGCATTTT. Translated, it gives CASSKGLLDQPQHF.

The V gene is TRBV4-1, the J gene TRBJ1-2; D is perhaps TRBD1 (5 bases). This CDR3 is built from 15 residues. The V gene lost 5 bases and the J gene lost 2 bases, with 15 bases spanning the gap. The germline CDR1 and CDR2 sequences are MGHRA and YSYEKL. CDR3 nucleotide sequence: TGCGCCAGCAGCGACCGGGACCTAGGGAACTATGGCTACACCTTC. It codes for CASSDRDLGNYGYTF.

This clonotype was detected a few times. The V gene is TRBV18, the J gene TRBJ1-1, with TRBD1 identical over 12 bases. V trimming: 4 bases; J trimming: 2 bases; junction bases outside the gene matches: 5. This CDR3 is built from 16 residues. Germline CDR1 reads KGHSH; CDR2 reads LQKENI. CDR3 sequence: CASSRLGQGANTEAFF. DNA for the CDR3: TGTGCCAGCTCACGGTTGGGACAGGGGGCAAACACTGAAGCTTTCTTT.

The chain uses TRBV20-1 and TRBJ2-7; tentative D call: TRBD1 (5 bases). Per the germline V gene, CDR1 is DFQATT and CDR2 is SNEGSKA (reference sequence). The ends were cut back, 6 bases at V and 1 base at J, with 16 bases in the middle. CDR3 length: 14 amino acids. This chain's CDR3 is CSAEGQTNSYEQYF. The CDR3 DNA reads as TGCAGTGCCGAAGGACAAACCAATTCCTACGAGCAGTACTTC.

The chain joins TRBV29-1 to TRBJ1-4; 9 nucleotides align to TRBD1. Germline trimming cut 7 bases from V and 3 bases from J; bases unmatched to any gene: 3. Per germline, CDR1 SQVTM and CDR2 ANQGSEA. The CDR3 contains 13 residues. DNA for the CDR3: TGCAGCGCCCGGACAGGGGCTAATGAAAAACTGTTTTTT. As protein: CSARTGANEKLFF.

This clonotype turned up a few times. A much larger clone is a single base away; this may be a read error. The chain links TRBV2 to TRBJ2-3; 7 bases fit TRBD2. The CDR3 is 14 residues long. J gave up 0 bases and V 6 bases, and 3 bases lay outside the gene matches. Germline loops: CDR1 SNHLY, CDR2 FYNNEI. The CDR3 reads CASSVAGSTDTQYF. Here the CDR3 DNA reads TGTGCCAGCAGCGTAGCGGGTAGCACAGATACGCAGTATTTT.

The CDR3 region has the DNA TGCGCCAGCAGCCCCGGGACAGTTAACTATGGCTACACCTTC. Translated, it gives CASSPGTVNYGYTF. The chain is built from TRBV5-1 and TRBJ1-2; the match to TRBD1 covers 7 bases. CDR1 is SGHRS, CDR2 YFSETQ, per germline. The CDR3 is made up of 14 amino acids. V was clipped by 4 bases and J by 1 base; unmatched bases: 4.

This clonotype was detected only a few times. The chain uses TRBV6-5 and TRBJ2-1, with 9 bases lining up with TRBD2. The CDR3 has 17 residues. The J segment lost 4 bases and the V segment lost 0 bases, leaving 7 bases of the junction unmatched. Germline CDR1 is MNHEY and CDR2 is SVGAGI. The CDR3 region is CASSYSGLAGIYNEQFF. The CDR3 DNA is TGTGCCAGCAGTTACTCCGGTCTAGCGGGGATTTACAATGAGCAGTTCTTC.

This clonotype was observed a handful of times. J is TRBJ2-7 and V is TRBV10-3; TRBD2 might be the D (5 bases). Germline CDR1 ENHRY, CDR2 SYGVKD. The CDR3 is 12 amino acids. The V gene lost 6 bases and the J gene lost 5 bases, with 11 bases spanning the gap. CDR3 protein: CAISHEGNEQYF. In DNA, the CDR3 is TGTGCCATCAGCCACGAGGGAAACGAGCAGTACTTC.

The rearrangement joins TRBV5-4 to TRBJ1-2; TRBD1 matches at 8 bases. Germline-derived CDR1 and CDR2 are SGHNT and YYREEE (reference sequence). V gave up 0 bases and J gave up 4 bases; unmatched junction bases: 11. The CDR3 has 17 amino acids. The CDR3 loop is CASSLGTGNLRVYGYTF. DNA of the CDR3: TGTGCCAGCAGCTTGGGGACAGGGAATCTTAGGGTCTATGGCTACACCTTC. The full variable domain, in which reference TRBV5-4 and TRBJ1-2 provide the parts outside the CDR3, is ETGVTQSPTHLIKTRGQQVTLRCSSQSGHNTVSWYQQALGQGPQFIFQYYREEENGRGNFPPRFSGLQFPNYSSELNVNALELDDSALYLCASSLGTGNLRVYGYTFGSGTRLTVV.

This clonotype came up a few times. The gene calls are TRBV15 and TRBJ1-1, with D possibly matching TRBD1 (5 bases). The germline V gene encodes CDR1 LNHNV and CDR2 YYDKDF (reference sequence). The CDR3 runs to 17 residues. V was clipped by 0 bases and J by 6 bases, with 20 bases between them. In DNA form, the CDR3 reads TGTGCCACCAGCAGAGAGAGGTTGGCCCTTAGACAGCCTGAAGCTTTCTTT. Protein product: CATSRERLALRQPEAFF.

This clonotype was seen only a few times. In DNA form, the CDR3 reads TGTGCCAGCAGCGGGGGGGGCGCGGGAGCGCTCGAGCAGTACTTC. Amino acids: CASSGGGAGALEQYF. The chain employs TRBV2 and TRBJ2-7; 8 bases fit TRBD2. Germline V gene sequence: CDR1 SNHLY, CDR2 FYNNEI. The CDR3 runs to 15 residues. V shed 6 bases and J 6 bases; nucleotides not matched to a gene: 13.

This clonotype showed up just a few times. The genes are TRBV3-1 and TRBJ2-7, with 9 bases fitting TRBD2. Germline V gene sequence: CDR1 LGHDT, CDR2 YNNKEL (reference sequence). J was trimmed by 2 bases and V by 3 bases; bases with no gene match: 5. The CDR3 is 15 residues long. The CDR3 spells CASSQILAGPYEQYF. The CDR3 DNA reads as TGTGCCAGCAGCCAGATACTAGCGGGTCCCTACGAGCAGTACTTC.

This clonotype was found once. The chain couples TRBV20-1 to TRBJ2-7, with TRBD2 matching over 13 bases. Trimming at V came to 3 bases and at J to 2 bases, leaving 7 bases not matched to a gene. CDR1 and CDR2 from the germline V gene are DFQATT and SNEGSKA (reference sequence). The CDR3 is 16 amino acids. The CDR3 here is CSARVAGTSGAYEQYF. DNA for the CDR3: TGCAGTGCTAGGGTTGCCGGGACTAGCGGGGCCTACGAGCAGTACTTC.

The chain links TRBV5-5 to TRBJ1-1; no clear D. This CDR3 has 14 residues. Trimming took off 0 bases at V and 6 bases at J, with 12 bases between the two ends. CDR1 is SGHKS and CDR2 is YYEKEE in the germline V gene (reference sequence). CDR3: CASSLAPQRAEAFF. The CDR3 coding sequence is TGTGCCAGCAGCTTGGCCCCTCAGCGGGCTGAAGCTTTCTTT.

The chain joins TRBV3-1 to TRBJ2-1; no clear D. V dropped 0 bases and J dropped 4 bases, with 13 bases sitting between them. Germline lookup yields CDR1 LGHDT and CDR2 YNNKEL (reference sequence). This CDR3 comprises 16 residues. CDR3 residues: CASSQEPPGVYNEQFF. For the CDR3, the DNA is TGTGCCAGCAGCCAAGAACCCCCAGGAGTATACAATGAGCAGTTCTTC.

The chain carries TRBV28 and TRBJ1-6; D possibly corresponds to TRBD1 (6 bases). The CDR3 length is 15 residues. Trimming shortened V by 5 bases and J by 5 bases, and 13 bases separated the two germline ends. CDR1 is MDHEN and CDR2 is SYDVKM in the germline V gene. CDR3 DNA: TGTGCCAGCAGTCCCCAGGGGTCAAATAATTCACCCCTCCACTTT. Translating it yields CASSPQGSNNSPLHF.

The chain uses TRBV27 and TRBJ2-3, with 12 bases that match TRBD2. J lost 0 bases, V lost 2 bases, and 12 bases had no gene match. This CDR3 contains 20 residues. Germline values: CDR1 MNHEY, CDR2 SMNVEV (reference sequence). The CDR3 DNA reads as TGTGCCAGCAGTTTAAAACCCCATAGACTAGCGGGGGTTAGCACAGATACGCAGTATTTT. Translating it yields CASSLKPHRLAGVSTDTQYF.

The chain has TRBV20-1 and TRBJ2-7, with 10 nucleotides matching TRBD1. Trimming took 4 bases from V and 2 from J; bases not matched to a gene: 8. This CDR3 spans 15 amino acids. The germline V gene has CDR1 DFQATT and CDR2 SNEGSKA (reference sequence). CDR3 in amino acids: CSAITTGGPTYEQYF. The CDR3 DNA follows: TGCAGTGCTATTACGACAGGGGGCCCAACCTACGAGCAGTACTTC.

This clonotype turned up a few times. This rearrangement joins TRBV20-1 to TRBJ2-5, with no clear D. V was clipped by 0 bases and J by 3 bases, with 11 bases between them. Germline CDR1 is DFQATT and CDR2 is SNEGSKA (reference sequence). The CDR3 runs to 14 residues. The CDR3 DNA is TGCAGTGCTAGAGACCCCCTGTCGGAAGAGACCCAGTACTTC. This gives the protein CSARDPLSEETQYF.

This clonotype showed up just a few times. The chain recombines TRBV12-5 with TRBJ2-7, with 8 positions matching TRBD2. Germline V gene data show CDR1 as LGHNT and CDR2 as FRNRAP. The CDR3 extends over 14 amino acids. The V gene end was trimmed by 3 bases and the J gene end by 7 bases; junction bases not matched to a gene: 8. The CDR3 DNA follows: TGTGCTAGTGGTTTAGTAGCGGGACTGAGGGAGCAGTACTTC. Translated, it gives CASGLVAGLREQYF. The full variable domain, with the rest looked up from reference TRBV12-5 and TRBJ2-7, is DARVTQTPRHKVTEMGQEVTMRCQPILGHNTVFWYRQTMMQGLELLAYFRNRAPLDDSGMPKDRFSAEMPDATLATLKIQPSEPRDSAVYFCASGLVAGLREQYFGPGTRLTVT.

The chain couples TRBV10-3 to TRBJ1-1; D is possibly TRBD1 (5 bases). Germline loops: CDR1 ENHRY, CDR2 SYGVKD. CDR3 length equals 14 residues. V lost 6 bases and J 1 base, leaving 12 bases between the germline ends. The CDR3 sequence: CAISPLGGNTEAFF. The CDR3 DNA reads as TGTGCCATCAGCCCCCTCGGGGGGAACACTGAAGCTTTCTTT.

V is TRBV28 and J is TRBJ2-1, with 12 positions matching TRBD2. Trimming at V came to 2 bases and at J to 3 bases, leaving 11 bases not matched to a gene. Germline V gene data show CDR1 as MDHEN and CDR2 as SYDVKM. The CDR3 extends over 19 amino acids. The DNA for the CDR3 is TGTGCCAGCAGTTTAACCCGGGCTAGCGGGAGGGTACTCTACAATGAGCAGTTCTTC. This gives the protein CASSLTRASGRVLYNEQFF.

The table lists this clonotype with a few counts. The chain links TRBV10-2 to TRBJ1-6; 9 positions agree with TRBD1. With 2 bases clipped from V and 7 bases from J, the junction kept 3 bases outside the gene matches. The CDR3 has 15 residues. Germline CDR1 WSHSY, CDR2 SAAADI. In DNA form, the CDR3 reads TGCGCCAGCAGTGAGGGACAGGGGCCAAATTCACCCCTCCACTTT. Its protein product is CASSEGQGPNSPLHF.

The chain has TRBV20-1 and TRBJ1-1, with D unclear. Germline V lookup: CDR1 DFQATT, CDR2 SNEGSKA (reference sequence). Trimming took off 3 bases at V and 1 base at J, with 9 bases between the two ends. The CDR3 length is 13 residues. The chain's CDR3 is CSASQSANTEAFF. DNA of the CDR3: TGCAGTGCTAGCCAATCGGCGAACACTGAAGCTTTCTTT.